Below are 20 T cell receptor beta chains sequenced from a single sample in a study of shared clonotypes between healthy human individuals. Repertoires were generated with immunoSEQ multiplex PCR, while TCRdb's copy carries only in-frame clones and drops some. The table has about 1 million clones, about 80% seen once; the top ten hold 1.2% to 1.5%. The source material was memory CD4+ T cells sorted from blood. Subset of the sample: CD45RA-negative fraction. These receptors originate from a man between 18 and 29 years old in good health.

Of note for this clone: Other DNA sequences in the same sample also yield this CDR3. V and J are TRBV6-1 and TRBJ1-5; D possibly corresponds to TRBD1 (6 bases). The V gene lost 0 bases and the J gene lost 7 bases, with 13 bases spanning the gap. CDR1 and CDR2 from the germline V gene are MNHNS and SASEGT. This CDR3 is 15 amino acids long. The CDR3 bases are TGTGCCAGCAGTGAAGCCGGGGGGGCTGGGCAGCCCCAGCATTTT. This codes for CASSEAGGAGQPQHF.

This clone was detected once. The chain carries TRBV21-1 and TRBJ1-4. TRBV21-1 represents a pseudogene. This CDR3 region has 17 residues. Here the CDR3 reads CATQTEAGKATNEKLFF. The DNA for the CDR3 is TGTGCCACGCAAACGGAGGCAGGGAAAGCAACTAATGAAAAACTGTTTTTT.

CDR3 loop: CASSDRGPRQETQYF. In DNA form, the CDR3 reads TGTGCCAGCAGTGACAGGGGGCCACGTCAAGAGACCCAGTACTTC. This chain joins TRBV28 and TRBJ2-5; 10 nucleotides line up with TRBD1. Germline CDR1 and CDR2: MDHEN and SYDVKM. The CDR3 has 15 amino acids. The V and J ends lost 5 bases and 2 bases, in that order; junction bases with no gene match: 5.

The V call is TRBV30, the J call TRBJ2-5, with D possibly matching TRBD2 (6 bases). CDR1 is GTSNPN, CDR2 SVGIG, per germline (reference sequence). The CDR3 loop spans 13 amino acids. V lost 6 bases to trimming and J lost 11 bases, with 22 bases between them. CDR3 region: CACQTTGWGEQYF. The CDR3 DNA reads TGTGCCTGCCAAACAACAGGATGGGGGGAGCAGTACTTC.

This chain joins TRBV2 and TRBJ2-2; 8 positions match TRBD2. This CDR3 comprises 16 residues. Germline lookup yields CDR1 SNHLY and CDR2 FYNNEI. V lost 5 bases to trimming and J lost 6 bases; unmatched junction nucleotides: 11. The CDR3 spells CASSLSAGASAGELFF. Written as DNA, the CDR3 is TGTGCCAGCAGTCTTTCAGCGGGAGCCTCTGCCGGGGAGCTGTTTTTT.

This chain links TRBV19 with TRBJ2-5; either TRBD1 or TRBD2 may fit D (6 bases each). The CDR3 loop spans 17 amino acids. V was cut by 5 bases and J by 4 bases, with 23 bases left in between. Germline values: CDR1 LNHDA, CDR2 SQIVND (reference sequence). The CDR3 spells CASSSLNWGARGETQYF. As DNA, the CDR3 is TGTGCCAGTAGTTCTCTAAACTGGGGGGCGAGGGGAGAGACCCAGTACTTC.

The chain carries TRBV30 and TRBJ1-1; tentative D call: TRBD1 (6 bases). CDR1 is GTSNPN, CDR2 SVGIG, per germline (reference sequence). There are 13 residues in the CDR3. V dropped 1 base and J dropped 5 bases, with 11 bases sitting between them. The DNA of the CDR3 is TGTGCCTGGAGTGCCGGGGGCGCGACTGAAGCTTTCTTT. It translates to CAWSAGGATEAFF.

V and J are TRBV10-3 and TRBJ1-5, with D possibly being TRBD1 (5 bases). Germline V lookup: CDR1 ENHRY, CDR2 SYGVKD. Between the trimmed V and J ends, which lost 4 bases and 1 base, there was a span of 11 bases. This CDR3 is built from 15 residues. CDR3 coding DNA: TGTGCCATCAGTGCGGTAGGGACGAGCAATCAGCCCCAGCATTTT. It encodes CAISAVGTSNQPQHF.

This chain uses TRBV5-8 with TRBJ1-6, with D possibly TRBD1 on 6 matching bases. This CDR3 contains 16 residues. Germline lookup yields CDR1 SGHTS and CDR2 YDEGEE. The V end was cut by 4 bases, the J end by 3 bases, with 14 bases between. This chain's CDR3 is CASSPMGHRYNSPLHF. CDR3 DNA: TGTGCCAGCAGCCCTATGGGACACCGCTATAATTCACCCCTCCACTTT. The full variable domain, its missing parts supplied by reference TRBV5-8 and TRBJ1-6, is EAGVTQSPTHLIKTRGQQATLRCSPISGHTSVYWYQQALGLGLQFLLWYDEGEERNRGNFPPRFSGRQFPNYSSELNVNALELEDSALYLCASSPMGHRYNSPLHFGNGTRLTVT.

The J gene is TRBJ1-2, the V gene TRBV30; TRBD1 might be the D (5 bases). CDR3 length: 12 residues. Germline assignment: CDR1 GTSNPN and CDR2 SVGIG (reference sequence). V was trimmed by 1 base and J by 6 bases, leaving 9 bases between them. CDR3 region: CAWSAGQNGYTF. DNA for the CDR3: TGTGCCTGGAGTGCCGGACAAAATGGCTACACCTTC.

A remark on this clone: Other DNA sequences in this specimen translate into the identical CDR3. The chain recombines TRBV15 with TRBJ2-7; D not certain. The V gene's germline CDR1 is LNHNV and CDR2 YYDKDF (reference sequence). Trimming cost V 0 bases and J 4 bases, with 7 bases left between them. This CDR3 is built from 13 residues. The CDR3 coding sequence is TGTGCCACCAGCAGAGATCCCCCTTACGAGCAGTACTTC. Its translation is CATSRDPPYEQYF. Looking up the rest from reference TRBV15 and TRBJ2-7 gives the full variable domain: DAMVIQNPRYQVTQFGKPVTLSCSQTLNHNVMYWYQQKSSQAPKLLFHYYDKDFNNEADTPDNFQSRRPNTSFCFLDIRSPGLGDTAMYLCATSRDPPYEQYFGPGTRLTVT.

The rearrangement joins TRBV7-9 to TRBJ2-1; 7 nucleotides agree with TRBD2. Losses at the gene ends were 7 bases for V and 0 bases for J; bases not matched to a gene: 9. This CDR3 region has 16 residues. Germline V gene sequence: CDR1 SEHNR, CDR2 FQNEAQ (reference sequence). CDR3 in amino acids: CASTSRGRSSYNEQFF. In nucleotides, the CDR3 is TGTGCCAGCACCTCGCGGGGGAGGAGCTCCTACAATGAGCAGTTCTTC.

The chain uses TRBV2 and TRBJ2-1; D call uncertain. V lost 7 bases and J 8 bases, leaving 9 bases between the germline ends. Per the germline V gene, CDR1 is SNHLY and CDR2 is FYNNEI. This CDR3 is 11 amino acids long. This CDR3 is CASKVSYEQFF. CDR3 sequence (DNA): TGTGCCAGCAAAGTTTCTTATGAGCAGTTCTTC.

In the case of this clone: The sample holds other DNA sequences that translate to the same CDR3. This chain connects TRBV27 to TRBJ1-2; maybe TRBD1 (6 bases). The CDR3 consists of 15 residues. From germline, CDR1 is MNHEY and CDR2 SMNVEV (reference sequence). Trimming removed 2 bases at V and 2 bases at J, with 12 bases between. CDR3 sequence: CASSLRPGANYGYTF. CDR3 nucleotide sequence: TGTGCCAGCAGTTTACGTCCAGGGGCAAACTATGGCTACACCTTC.

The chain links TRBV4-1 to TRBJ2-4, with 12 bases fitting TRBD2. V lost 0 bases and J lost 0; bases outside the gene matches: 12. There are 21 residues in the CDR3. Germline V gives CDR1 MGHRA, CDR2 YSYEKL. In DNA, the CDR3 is TGCGCCAGCAGCCAAGAGGCTAGCGGGGGGGCCTTCTCGCTAGCCAAAAACATTCAGTACTTC. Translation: CASSQEASGGAFSLAKNIQYF.

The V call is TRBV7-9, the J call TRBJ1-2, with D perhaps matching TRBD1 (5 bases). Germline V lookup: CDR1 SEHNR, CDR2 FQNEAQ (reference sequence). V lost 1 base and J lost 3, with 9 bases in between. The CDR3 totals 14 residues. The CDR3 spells CASSLERGDYGYTF. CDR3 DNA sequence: TGTGCCAGCAGCTTAGAAAGGGGAGACTATGGCTACACCTTC.

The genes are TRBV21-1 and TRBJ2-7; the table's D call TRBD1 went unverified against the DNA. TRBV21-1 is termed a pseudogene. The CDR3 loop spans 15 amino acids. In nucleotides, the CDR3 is TGTGCCAGCGGAGTCCGGGACAGGGCCTCCTACGAGCAGTACTTC. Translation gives CASGVRDRASYEQYF.

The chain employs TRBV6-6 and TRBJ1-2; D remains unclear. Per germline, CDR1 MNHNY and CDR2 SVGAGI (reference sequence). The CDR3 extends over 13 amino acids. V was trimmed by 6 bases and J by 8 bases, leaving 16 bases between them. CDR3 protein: CASSRDRSRGYTF. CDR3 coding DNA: TGTGCCAGCAGCCGTGACCGGTCGAGGGGCTACACCTTC.

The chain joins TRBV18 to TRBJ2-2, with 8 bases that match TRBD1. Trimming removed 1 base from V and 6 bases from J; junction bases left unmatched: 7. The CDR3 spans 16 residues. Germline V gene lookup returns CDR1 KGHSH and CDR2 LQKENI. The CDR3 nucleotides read TGTGCCAGCTCACCACAGGGACAGGCCTTCCCCGGGGAGCTGTTTTTT. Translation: CASSPQGQAFPGELFF.

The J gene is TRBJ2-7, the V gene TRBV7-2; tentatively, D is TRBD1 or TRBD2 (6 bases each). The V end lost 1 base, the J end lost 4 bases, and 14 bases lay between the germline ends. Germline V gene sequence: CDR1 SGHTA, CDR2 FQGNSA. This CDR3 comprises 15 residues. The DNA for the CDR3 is TGTGCCAGCAGCTTAGACGGAGGGGGGCTATACGAGCAGTACTTC. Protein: CASSLDGGGLYEQYF.